The next 8 T cell receptor beta chains were all read from a single sample in a study of human T cells and chemical hapten exposure. Indicated time point: patch test 1, 2 weeks after DPC sensitization. As to treatment: therapeutic diphenylcyclopropenone sensitization with weekly scalp DPC. TCRdb used MiXCR to reprocess the RACE reads, holding one entry per CDR3 protein. The repertoire has tens of thousands of distinct CDR3 sequences, 7.5% to 9% of them found once; the top ten carry 1.5% to 1.8%. The input for sequencing was whole blood, taken in connection with sensitization to the hapten diphenylcyclopropenone (DPC). The receptors here all came from a woman in her thirties with alopecia areata. Some clones in this sample may be carry-over from other donors' samples.

There are many counts of this clonotype. The CDR3 loop is CASSSLGSGANVLTF. The DNA of the CDR3 is TGCGCCAGCAGCTCTTTGGGCTCTGGGGCCAACGTCCTGACTTTC. The V gene is TRBV5-1, the J gene TRBJ2-6; D uncertain. V gave up 3 bases and J gave up 0 bases, with 7 bases separating them. From germline, CDR1 is SGHRS and CDR2 YFSETQ. The CDR3 is 15 amino acids. The full variable domain, in which reference TRBV5-1 and TRBJ2-6 provide the parts outside the CDR3, is KAGVTQTPRYLIKTRGQQVTLSCSPISGHRSVSWYQQTPGQGLQFLFEYFSETQRNKGNFPGRFSGRQFSNSRSEMNVSTLELGDSALYLCASSSLGSGANVLTFGAGSRLTVL.

This clonotype was detected many times. The chain has TRBV11-2 and TRBJ1-3; 8 bases map to TRBD1. CDR1 and CDR2 from the germline V gene are SGHAT and FQNNGV. The trim removed 1 base at V and 3 bases at J, leaving 5 bases unmatched. This CDR3 is 16 amino acids long. The CDR3, as DNA: TGTGCCAGCAGCTTAGTCAGGGGGCTCGTTGGAAACACCATATATTTT. Its protein product is CASSLVRGLVGNTIYF.

This clonotype was detected ten times or more. The V and J genes are TRBV12-3 or TRBV12-4 and TRBJ2-4; D gene unclear. The CDR3 extends over 13 amino acids. The V end lost 4 bases, the J end lost 6 bases, and 10 bases lay between the germline ends. The CDR3 DNA follows: TGTGCCAGCAGTTCCTACGTCGGAAACATTCAGTACTTC. It encodes CASSSYVGNIQYF.

Notes on this clonotype: A much larger clone lies one base from this, so it may be a read error. The rearrangement joins TRBV30 to TRBJ2-3, with 7 positions matching TRBD1. The junction had 16 bases not matched to a gene; V was cut back by 2 bases and J by 5 bases. This CDR3 has 17 amino acids. Germline CDR1 reads GTSNPN; CDR2 reads SVGIG (reference sequence). The CDR3 loop is CAWSSRTGTVGEDTQYF. DNA for the CDR3: TGTGCCTGGAGTTCTAGGACCGGGACAGTTGGCGAAGATACGCAGTATTTT.

This clonotype appeared many times. The chain links TRBV29-1 to TRBJ2-7; D ambiguous. In germline, CDR1 is SQVTM, CDR2 ANQGSEA. The CDR3 has 10 residues. Deletions cut 3 bases from V and 7 bases from J, with 7 bases between. Here the CDR3 DNA reads TGCAGCGTTGATTCCGGAGAGCAGTACTTC. Protein: CSVDSGEQYF.

The chain combines TRBV6-5 with TRBJ1-3; 8 positions agree with TRBD1. The J segment lost 2 bases and the V segment lost 3 bases, leaving 3 bases of the junction unmatched. CDR3 length: 15 residues. Germline CDR1 is MNHEY and CDR2 is SVGAGI. In DNA form, the CDR3 reads TGTGCCAGCAGTTATCAGGGGGCGCCTGGAAACACCATATATTTT. It translates to CASSYQGAPGNTIYF.

This clonotype was observed at least ten times. This chain links TRBV7-9 with TRBJ1-1; D not resolved. Germline CDR1 SEHNR, CDR2 FQNEAQ (reference sequence). The germline V and J ends were trimmed by 6 bases and 1 base, with 15 bases remaining between them. The CDR3 has 15 residues. CDR3 in amino acids: CASRPLAGANTEAFF. CDR3 DNA sequence: TGTGCCAGCAGGCCCCTGGCGGGCGCGAACACTGAAGCTTTCTTT.

There are many counts of this clonotype. The V call is TRBV7-6, the J call TRBJ2-5; D call uncertain. V gave up 3 bases and J gave up 2 bases, with 7 bases separating them. CDR3 length equals 13 residues. The germline V gene has CDR1 SGHVS and CDR2 FNYEAQ. The CDR3 protein is CASSLRIQETQYF. DNA for the CDR3: TGTGCCAGCAGCTTGAGAATTCAAGAGACCCAGTACTTC.